The subject of this entry is one T cell receptor beta chain. Its matching antigen is unknown. This entry belongs to a study of cytomegalovirus exposure and HLA in healthy donors. Primers included in the PCR were 60 Vbeta and 13 Jbeta primers. TCRdb's table, derived via immunoSEQ multiplex PCR, lists solely in-frame clones and lacks some. The table records approximately 150,000 clones, roughly 80% of them present only once. Donors likely had unrecorded immune exposures despite being nominally healthy when sampled. CDR3 length equals 15 residues. V lost 4 bases, J lost 7 bases, and 11 bases stayed unmatched. From germline, CDR1 is LNHDA and CDR2 SQIVND (reference sequence). Study-level results: Reportedly, diagnosis of cytomegalovirus status by the classifier showed high specificity and sensitivity. The study listed 164 cytomegalovirus-associated TCR beta chains. Later on, a genetic analysis was performed. It linked a missense variant in DCLRE1C with V- and J-gene trimming of TCR beta.

The sequenced material came from PBMCs. The rearrangement uses TRBV19 and TRBJ1-2; 8 nucleotides align to TRBD1. The source of this sequence is a man aged 18 to 30 in good health and CMV-seropositive. The CDR3 is CASSKGDRLISGYTF. CDR3 DNA sequence: TGTGCCAGTAGTAAGGGGGACAGGTTGATCAGTGGCTACACCTTC.